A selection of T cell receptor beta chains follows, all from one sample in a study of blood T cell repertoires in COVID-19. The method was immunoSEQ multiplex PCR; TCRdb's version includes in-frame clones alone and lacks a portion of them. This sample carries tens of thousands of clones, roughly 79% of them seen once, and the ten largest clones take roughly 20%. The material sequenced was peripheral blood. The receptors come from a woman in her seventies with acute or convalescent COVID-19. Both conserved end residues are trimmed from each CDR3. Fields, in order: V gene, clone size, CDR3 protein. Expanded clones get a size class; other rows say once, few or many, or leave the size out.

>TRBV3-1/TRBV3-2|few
ASSQVRWGYT
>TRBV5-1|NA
ASSRLQGAQGTEAF
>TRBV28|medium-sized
ASSPPERSSYEQY
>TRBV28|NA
ASSYVAGNTEAF
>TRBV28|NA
ASSPGQGAGNEQF
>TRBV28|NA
ASTEGGNTEAF
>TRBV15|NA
ATSRLASVNEQF
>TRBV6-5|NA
ASRSSGPTNYGYT
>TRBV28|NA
ASSLTGGLYGYT
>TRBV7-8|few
ASSDGGGNTEAF
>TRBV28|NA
ASSLGVALGLKGDTQY
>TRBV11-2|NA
ASSMDRGLSTDTQY
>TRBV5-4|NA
ASSGTRGNTIY
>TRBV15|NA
ATSSVGGVAGLSEQY
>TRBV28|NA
ASSPLTTSDEKLF
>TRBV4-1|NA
ASSQAGQGYEQY
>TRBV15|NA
ATSSRQGRNNEQF
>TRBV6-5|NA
ASSPRTGRGNEQF